This TCR beta chain appears in the sequencing data of a study of control samples from healthy donors and cancer patients. The CDR3 extends over 13 amino acids. Germline V gives CDR1 SQVTM, CDR2 ANQGSEA. V dropped 3 bases and J dropped 7 bases, with 12 bases sitting between them. Here immunoSEQ multiplex PCR was the method, and the copy in TCRdb shows in-frame clones only, minus some. The sample gives some 100,000 clones, about 89% of which show up once; approximately 18% is in the top ten. The TCR sequence derives from a woman between 50 and 59 years old in good health. The chain uses TRBV29-1 and TRBJ1-4, with D possibly matching TRBD1 (5 bases). The sample taken for sequencing was blood. The CDR3 region is CSVDGGFGEKLFF. CDR3 in DNA: TGCAGCGTTGACGGGGGGTTTGGTGAAAAACTGTTTTTT.